The 15 T cell receptor beta chains below were found in one sample sequenced in a study of blood T cell repertoires in COVID-19 (dated by TCRdb to the early 2020s). Library preparation used the immunoSEQ multiplex PCR assay. The source is immuneACCESS, and TCRdb retained only in-frame sequences with V and J called. Part of the clones is not carried over; for the studies checked, unresolved V genes explain less than half of this, and the remainder is unexplained. The sample includes some 230,000 clones, with just under 85% observed a single time. The top ten clonotypes cover approximately 1.3% of the sample. Sequences were obtained from PBMCs or T cells enriched from blood (not recorded which). These receptors originate from a woman aged 40 to 50 with acute COVID-19.

This clone was counted a few times. The chain links TRBV11-3 to TRBJ2-7; 8 positions match TRBD1. CDR1 SGHNT and CDR2 YENEEA come from the germline V gene. This CDR3 comprises 15 residues. J was trimmed by 4 bases and V by 1 base; bases with no gene match: 6. CDR3 bases: TGTGCCAGCAGCTTAGGATCCGGACAGGGATACGAGCAGTACTTC. It codes for CASSLGSGQGYEQYF.

This clone was picked up a small number of times. This chain links TRBV6-5 with TRBJ1-1; 8 bases fit TRBD1. J lost 7 bases, V lost 0 bases, and 1 base had no gene match. Per the germline V gene, CDR1 is MNHEY and CDR2 is SVGAGI. This CDR3 is built from 13 residues. Here the CDR3 reads CASSYSQGVEAFF. The CDR3 DNA reads TGTGCCAGCAGTTACTCACAGGGGGTTGAAGCTTTCTTT.

This chain joins TRBV5-1 and TRBJ2-7; a possible D gene is TRBD1 (8 bases). Germline V gives CDR1 SGHRS, CDR2 YFSETQ. Trimming shortened V by 4 bases and J by 2 bases, and 16 bases separated the two germline ends. This CDR3 is built from 15 residues. The CDR3 bases are TGCGCCAGCAGCCCCGACAGGGGAGGGACCTACGAGCAGTACTTC. It is translated as CASSPDRGGTYEQYF. The whole variable domain, remainder taken from reference TRBV5-1 and TRBJ2-7, is KAGVTQTPRYLIKTRGQQVTLSCSPISGHRSVSWYQQTPGQGLQFLFEYFSETQRNKGNFPGRFSGRQFSNSRSEMNVSTLELGDSALYLCASSPDRGGTYEQYFGPGTRLTVT.

CDR3 bases: TGTGCCAGCAGACAGGGGGCTTCCGACTATGGCTACACCTTC. It encodes CASRQGASDYGYTF. The chain joins TRBV6-5 to TRBJ1-2; 9 bases are shared with TRBD1. V lost 6 bases and J lost 3; bases outside the gene matches: 5. The germline CDR1 and CDR2 sequences are MNHEY and SVGAGI. The CDR3 consists of 14 residues.

The rearrangement joins TRBV28 to TRBJ2-1, with 10 bases matching TRBD2. Germline V gene sequence: CDR1 MDHEN, CDR2 SYDVKM. Germline trimming cut 4 bases from V and 2 bases from J; bases unmatched to any gene: 5. The CDR3 loop spans 16 amino acids. CDR3 bases: TGTGCCAGCAGTTCGGTAGCGGGAGGAACCTACAATGAGCAGTTCTTC. Its protein is CASSSVAGGTYNEQFF.

The V call is TRBV27, the J call TRBJ1-5, with TRBD1 matching 8 bases. The CDR3 is 15 residues long. CDR1 and CDR2 (germline): MNHEY, SMNVEV (reference sequence). Trimming cost V 5 bases and J 3 bases; bases outside gene matches: 6. The CDR3, as DNA: TGTGCCAGCAGTATCCGGACAGGGAACAATCAGCCCCAGCATTTT. It translates to CASSIRTGNNQPQHF.

The V gene is TRBV7-9, the J gene TRBJ1-1, with 11 bases identical to TRBD1. CDR1 is SEHNR and CDR2 is FQNEAQ in the germline V gene (reference sequence). CDR3 length equals 13 residues. The J segment lost 5 bases and the V segment lost 5 bases, leaving 1 base of the junction unmatched. The CDR3 DNA reads as TGTGCCAGCAGCGGGACAGGGGGGACTGAAGCTTTCTTT. Protein: CASSGTGGTEAFF.

The chain uses TRBV7-8 and TRBJ1-1, with D unclear. Germline CDR1 reads SGHVS; CDR2 reads FQNEAQ. This CDR3 has 13 residues. Trimming left V 5 bases short and J 1 base short, with 8 bases between. The CDR3 sequence is CASSPQANTEAFF. CDR3 bases: TGTGCCAGCAGCCCCCAGGCGAACACTGAAGCTTTCTTT.

This chain links TRBV12-3 or TRBV12-4 with TRBJ1-5; D ambiguous. The CDR3 runs to 13 residues. Trimming removed 5 bases at V and 4 bases at J, with 9 bases between. DNA for the CDR3: TGTGCCAGCAGTCCCACGCAGAATCAGCCCCAGCATTTT. Encoded protein: CASSPTQNQPQHF.

The rearrangement links TRBV9 to TRBJ2-7; 9 bases match TRBD2. The CDR3 runs 14 residues. Germline trimming cut 0 bases from V and 5 bases from J; bases unmatched to any gene: 3. Looked up from germline, CDR1 is SGDLS and CDR2 is YYNGEE. The CDR3 sequence is CASSVGGRADEQYF. The CDR3 DNA sequence: TGTGCCAGCAGCGTAGGCGGGAGGGCCGACGAGCAGTACTTC.

This clone came up once. The rearrangement joins TRBV18 to TRBJ2-5, with 8 bases that match TRBD2. Per germline, CDR1 KGHSH and CDR2 LQKENI. The V and J ends lost 7 bases and 2 bases, in that order; junction bases with no gene match: 3. This CDR3 has 13 amino acids. CDR3 coding DNA: TGTGCCAGCTTTAGCGGGATTCAAGAGACCCAGTACTTC. Residues: CASFSGIQETQYF.

The chain recombines TRBV19 with TRBJ2-1; D perhaps matches TRBD1 (5 bases). This CDR3 spans 16 amino acids. Germline CDR1 reads LNHDA; CDR2 reads SQIVND (reference sequence). V shed 0 bases and J shed 5 bases, with 14 bases lying between them. CDR3 residues: CASSIEAVSRDNEQFF. The CDR3 nucleotides read TGTGCCAGTAGTATAGAGGCGGTGAGCAGGGACAATGAGCAGTTCTTC.

The sample holds a few counts of this clone. CDR3 DNA: TGTGCCAGCAGCTGGGACAGGGGCCCTAATAAACTGTTTTTT. Translation gives CASSWDRGPNKLFF. The V gene is TRBV7-3, the J gene TRBJ2-2; 10 nucleotides align to TRBD1. The ends lost 4 bases at V and 14 bases at J; junction bases unmatched: 10. CDR1 is SGHTA and CDR2 is FQGTGA in the germline V gene. There are 14 residues in the CDR3.

The chain links TRBV7-3 to TRBJ1-2; D ambiguous. V was shortened by 0 bases and J by 7 bases, with 12 bases between the two germline ends. CDR3 size: 14 residues. The germline V gene encodes CDR1 SGHTA and CDR2 FQGTGA. The CDR3 nucleotides read TGTGCCAGCAGCTTAACGCGGGCAGATGGTGGCTACACCTTC. This translates into CASSLTRADGGYTF.

The chain is built from TRBV5-8 and TRBJ1-1; D gene ambiguous. The V gene lost 2 bases and the J gene lost 4 bases, with 15 bases spanning the gap. The germline CDR1 and CDR2 sequences are SGHTS and YDEGEE. CDR3 length: 15 amino acids. Here the CDR3 reads CASSFGLRGSTEAFF. In DNA form, the CDR3 reads TGTGCCAGCAGCTTCGGATTGAGAGGATCCACTGAAGCTTTCTTT.